This is a list of T cell receptor beta chains from one sample in a study of lymphopenia after photon versus proton radiotherapy. Repertoires were generated with immunoSEQ multiplex PCR, while TCRdb's copy carries only in-frame clones and drops some. Of more than 60,000 clones detected, about 86% appear once; the ten largest clones hold approximately 2%. Source: peripheral blood, taken from a patient treated with photon-based radiotherapy. The receptors were gathered from a man in his forties with gastric cancer. Both conserved end residues are trimmed from each CDR3.

TRBV19,TRBJ1-3,11,ASSISTGRTIY
TRBV25-1,TRBJ1-1,12,ASTETGGDTEAF
TRBV2,TRBJ2-7,13,ASSDPGHQTYEQY
TRBV28,TRBJ1-1,9,ASRKYTEAF
TRBV5-1,TRBJ2-3,14,ASSLGGHHNTDTQY
TRBV6-5,TRBJ1-1,11,ASSPGANTEAF
TRBV9,TRBJ1-1,11,ASSVAGETEAF
TRBV27,TRBJ2-7,12,LPPGTGENYEQY
TRBV6-6,TRBJ1-4,12,ASNLGRQGEKLF
TRBV14,TRBJ1-1,16,ASSHCVFCETMNTEAF
TRBV19,TRBJ1-2,12,ASSMGKRGGGYT
TRBV15,TRBJ2-5,13,ATSRMRGYQETQY
TRBV30,TRBJ2-3,11,AWTVESTDTQY
TRBV12-5,TRBJ2-5,14,ASGLGGSGGKETQY
TRBV7-9,TRBJ1-2,12,ASSSGQGNYGYT
TRBV27,TRBJ2-3,14,ASSLQLGQGAYTQY
TRBV5-1,TRBJ2-2,10,ASSWGTGELF
TRBV29-1,TRBJ1-2,13,SVESTQLINYGYT
TRBV5-8,TRBJ2-7,13,ASSPSGTLGDEQY
TRBV7-2,TRBJ2-1,13,ASSPRTGGYNEQF
TRBV2,TRBJ2-2,11,ASSAGGTGELF
TRBV7-9,TRBJ1-3,12,ASSLSFGGDTIY
TRBV7-2,TRBJ1-6,13,ASSSHRDRATPLH
TRBV6-1,TRBJ1-5,12,ASSSGTTGQPQH
TRBV6-1,TRBJ2-7,11,ASSRGLVYEQY
TRBV10-3,TRBJ2-1,14,AISESWAGAYNEQF
TRBV19,TRBJ1-5,15,ASDPWGRTYSNQPQH
TRBV7-2,TRBJ1-5,13,ASSLRQGAAQPQH
TRBV7-3,TRBJ2-1,12,ASSSGLAGDEQF
TRBV18,TRBJ1-4,11,ASSKETNEKLF
TRBV19,TRBJ2-5,13,ASSFGLAGGETQY
TRBV21-1,TRBJ2-5,14,ASSKNNRTYQETQY
TRBV7-2,TRBJ1-1,13,ASSGRTGSGTEAF
TRBV2,TRBJ1-5,12,ASRRTREGHPQH
TRBV11-2,TRBJ1-1,13,ASSLGGQGLTEAF
TRBV10-2,TRBJ1-1,13,ASSGTGGSRAEAF
TRBV18,TRBJ1-1,13,ASSPFAQLNTEAF
TRBV5-5,TRBJ1-5,13,ASSPTGGIGQPQH
TRBV19,TRBJ1-4,14,ASGDSRAVRREKLF
TRBV7-9,TRBJ1-6,12,ASSLDQGSSPLH
TRBV30,TRBJ1-2,14,AWSVRGLRGIYGYT
TRBV5-4,TRBJ1-5,10,ASSLDDQPQH
TRBV9,TRBJ2-3,13,ASSVDGSSTDTQY
TRBV5-1,TRBJ2-7,11,ASTGTDAYEQY
TRBV11-3,TRBJ2-7,12,ASSLDSATYEQY
TRBV19,TRBJ2-7,14,ASSIGGSPGSYEQY
TRBV6-8,TRBJ1-5,11,ATLRGGYQPQH
TRBV6-1,TRBJ2-5,10,ASGDREETQY
TRBV6-1,TRBJ2-5,12,ASEVERGRETQY
TRBV19,TRBJ1-2,11,ASRTGIDYGYT
TRBV5-4,TRBJ2-7,15,ASSQEGGEDRGYEQY
TRBV5-1,TRBJ1-1,12,ASSDGTGNTEAF
TRBV19,TRBJ1-2,13,ASSIGDLGAYGYT
TRBV4-2,TRBJ1-1,16,ASSHIPGQGAVNTEAF
TRBV12-5,TRBJ2-1,10,ASGLFGNEQF